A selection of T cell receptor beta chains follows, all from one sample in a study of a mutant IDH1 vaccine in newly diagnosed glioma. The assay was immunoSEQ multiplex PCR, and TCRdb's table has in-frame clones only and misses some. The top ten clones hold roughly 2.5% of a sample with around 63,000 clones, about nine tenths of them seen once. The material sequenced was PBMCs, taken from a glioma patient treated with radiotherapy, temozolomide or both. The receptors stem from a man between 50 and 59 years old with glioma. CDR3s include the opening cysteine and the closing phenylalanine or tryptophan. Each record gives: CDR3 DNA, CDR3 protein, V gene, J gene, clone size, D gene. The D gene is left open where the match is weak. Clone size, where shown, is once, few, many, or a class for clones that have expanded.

TGTGCCTGGACCTTGGGAGCACCCTCCTACGAGCAGTACTTC,CAWTLGAPSYEQYF,TRBV30,TRBJ2-7,once,-
TGTGCCAGCAGCGTAGGTTCAGGGAACTACAATGAGCAGTTCTTC,CASSVGSGNYNEQFF,TRBV9,TRBJ2-1,-,-
TGCGCCAGCAGCCAAGCACCGGCGGCCACGGGCGAGCAGTACTTC,CASSQAPAATGEQYF,TRBV4-3,TRBJ2-7,-,-
TGTGCCAGCAGCATACTCCGGGACAACTCCTACGAGCAGTACTTC,CASSILRDNSYEQYF,TRBV7-9,TRBJ2-7,-,-
TGTGCCAGCAATTCTAACGGGCAGTACTTC,CASNSNGQYF,TRBV6-1,TRBJ2-7,few,-
TGTGCCAGCAGCTTATGGGGGGGCACAGAGACCCAGTACTTC,CASSLWGGTETQYF,TRBV5-6,TRBJ2-5,once,-
TGTGCCAGCAGATTTAGCTCCAATAGCAATCAGCCCCAGCATTTT,CASRFSSNSNQPQHF,TRBV7-8,TRBJ1-5,once,-
TGTGCCAGCAGCGTAGCTATGAACACTGAAGCTTTCTTT,CASSVAMNTEAFF,TRBV9,TRBJ1-1,few,-
TGTGCCAGCAGCTTATCGGCGGGGGGCAGCACAGATACGCAGTATTTT,CASSLSAGGSTDTQYF,TRBV13,TRBJ2-3,-,TRBD2
TGTGCCAGCAGCTTGGGACAGCGCAATTCACCCCTCCACTTT,CASSLGQRNSPLHF,TRBV11-3,TRBJ1-6,-,TRBD1
TGCGCCAGCAGCCCACAAGGCGGGAGCACAGATACGCAGTATTTT,CASSPQGGSTDTQYF,TRBV5-1,TRBJ2-3,-,-